One and the same sample provided the 30 T cell receptor beta chains below, sequenced in a study of shared clonotypes between healthy human individuals. Clones were sequenced by immunoSEQ multiplex PCR, and TCRdb holds only the in-frame ones, with some missing. The sample records over a million clones, 70% to 80% being singletons. Sequencing used memory CD4+ T cells sorted from blood. The subset here: CD45RA-negative fraction. The receptors originated from a man aged 18 to 35 in good health.

Points on this clone: The same CDR3 arises from other DNA sequences in this sample as well. The rearrangement links TRBV18 to TRBJ1-2; D not resolved. Trimming stripped 2 bases from V and 2 bases from J, with 6 bases between. The germline CDR1 and CDR2 sequences are KGHSH and LQKENI. The CDR3 is 13 amino acids. The CDR3 loop is CASSPAENYGYTF. The CDR3, as DNA: TGTGCCAGCTCACCAGCCGAGAACTATGGCTACACCTTC.

This chain links TRBV28 with TRBJ1-1; a weak D match, TRBD1 (6 bases). Germline V gene lookup returns CDR1 MDHEN and CDR2 SYDVKM. This CDR3 comprises 15 residues. V was clipped by 7 bases and J by 1 base, with 16 bases between them. CDR3 DNA sequence: TGTGCCAGCACCCGCGGGGGCTCGGGGAACACTGAAGCTTTCTTT. It yields the protein CASTRGGSGNTEAFF. Based on the CDR3 plus reference TRBV28 and TRBJ1-1, the full variable domain is DVKVTQSSRYLVKRTGEKVFLECVQDMDHENMFWYRQDPGLGLRLIYFSYDVKMKEKGDIPEGYSVSREKKERFSLILESASTNQTSMYLCASTRGGSGNTEAFFGQGTRLTVV.

The gene calls are TRBV11-2 and TRBJ1-5; maybe TRBD1 (6 bases). The CDR3 is made up of 15 amino acids. Germline V CDR1 and CDR2: SGHAT, FQNNGV. Trimming left V 4 bases short and J 2 bases short, with 12 bases between. CDR3 bases: TGTGCCAGCAGCTCCTCCTCAGGGGGCAATCAGCCCCAGCATTTT. This sequence encodes CASSSSSGGNQPQHF.

V gene TRBV7-8 combines with J gene TRBJ2-3; TRBD1 aligns across 11 bases. The CDR3 has 15 residues. The junction had 7 bases not matched to a gene; V was cut back by 6 bases and J by 5 bases. Germline lookup yields CDR1 SGHVS and CDR2 FQNEAQ. The CDR3 region has the DNA TGTGCCAGCAGACAACCGGGACAGGGGGTAGATACGCAGTATTTT. This translates into CASRQPGQGVDTQYF.

The chain combines TRBV10-3 with TRBJ2-3, with 9 bases that match TRBD2. J gave up 0 bases and V 4 bases, and 11 bases lay outside the gene matches. Looked up from germline, CDR1 is ENHRY and CDR2 is SYGVKD. The CDR3 extends over 18 amino acids. CDR3 DNA: TGTGCCATCAGTGGTAGCGGGGGACTCAGCCTTAGCACAGATACGCAGTATTTT. This translates into CAISGSGGLSLSTDTQYF.

The chain combines TRBV30 with TRBJ1-1, with a tentative D call TRBD1 (5 bases). The CDR3 runs to 15 residues. V was pared by 0 bases and J by 0 bases, with 11 bases between. CDR1 is GTSNPN and CDR2 is SVGIG in the germline V gene (reference sequence). CDR3 sequence: CAWSVNRGMNTEAFF. CDR3 coding DNA: TGTGCCTGGAGTGTAAATAGGGGAATGAACACTGAAGCTTTCTTT.

The gene calls are TRBV11-2 and TRBJ2-7, with 12 bases fitting TRBD2. V was clipped by 5 bases and J by 7 bases; unmatched bases: 9. The CDR3 totals 15 residues. The germline V gene encodes CDR1 SGHAT and CDR2 FQNNGV. The CDR3 coding sequence is TGTGCCAGCAGCCCGATACTAGCGGGGGGATCGGAGCAGTACTTC. Protein product: CASSPILAGGSEQYF.

Regarding this clone: The identical CDR3 is also encoded by other nucleotide sequences in the sample. V and J are TRBV15 and TRBJ1-2; D is undetermined. V dropped 0 bases and J dropped 4 bases, with 6 bases sitting between them. CDR3 length: 13 residues. Germline V gene lookup returns CDR1 LNHNV and CDR2 YYDKDF (reference sequence). The CDR3 sequence is CATSREDGYGYTF. As DNA, the CDR3 is TGTGCCACCAGCAGAGAGGACGGCTATGGCTACACCTTC.

This chain joins TRBV7-3 and TRBJ2-1; unclear D gene. Trimming cost V 5 bases and J 5 bases, with 19 bases left between them. Germline assignment: CDR1 SGHTA and CDR2 FQGTGA. CDR3 length equals 16 residues. The CDR3 is CASSPRGGLGHNEQFF. CDR3 nucleotide sequence: TGTGCCAGCAGCCCGCGTGGTGGCCTAGGCCACAATGAGCAGTTCTTC.

V usage is TRBV28 and J usage is TRBJ1-6, with no clear D. Trimming removed 6 bases at V and 5 bases at J, with 29 bases between. Germline CDR1 MDHEN, CDR2 SYDVKM. The CDR3 has 20 residues. This CDR3 is CASSRTPPPGYRIDNSPLHF. CDR3 DNA: TGTGCCAGCAGCCGTACCCCTCCGCCGGGATATCGAATTGATAATTCACCCCTCCACTTT.

The V and J genes are TRBV5-1 and TRBJ2-1; D is perhaps TRBD2 (6 bases). This CDR3 has 14 amino acids. Germline CDR1 is SGHRS and CDR2 is YFSETQ. The germline V and J ends were trimmed by 6 bases and 2 bases, with 12 bases remaining between them. The CDR3 spells CASTRDSTYNEQFF. The CDR3 region has the DNA TGCGCCAGCACCCGGGACTCGACCTACAATGAGCAGTTCTTC. Supplemented by reference TRBV5-1 and TRBJ2-1, the full variable domain reads KAGVTQTPRYLIKTRGQQVTLSCSPISGHRSVSWYQQTPGQGLQFLFEYFSETQRNKGNFPGRFSGRQFSNSRSEMNVSTLELGDSALYLCASTRDSTYNEQFFGPGTRLTVL.

This rearrangement joins TRBV7-2 to TRBJ2-7; 9 bases align to TRBD2. This CDR3 is 16 amino acids long. With V trimmed by 1 base and J by 2 bases, 6 bases remained unmatched. CDR1 is SGHTA and CDR2 is FQGNSA in the germline V gene. The CDR3 nucleotides are TGTGCCAGCAGCTTAGATGAGCGGGGGGCGACCTACGAGCAGTACTTC. This codes for CASSLDERGATYEQYF.

The chain employs TRBV28 and TRBJ2-7; 10 bases match TRBD1. Germline loops: CDR1 MDHEN, CDR2 SYDVKM. The junction had 3 bases not matched to a gene; V was cut back by 3 bases and J by 4 bases. The CDR3 totals 14 residues. This CDR3 is CASSLAGQGYEQYF. The CDR3, as DNA: TGTGCCAGCAGTTTGGCGGGACAGGGGTACGAGCAGTACTTC. Based on the CDR3 plus reference TRBV28 and TRBJ2-7, the full variable domain is DVKVTQSSRYLVKRTGEKVFLECVQDMDHENMFWYRQDPGLGLRLIYFSYDVKMKEKGDIPEGYSVSREKKERFSLILESASTNQTSMYLCASSLAGQGYEQYFGPGTRLTVT.

The chain couples TRBV2 to TRBJ1-3; D remains ambiguous. This CDR3 is 17 amino acids long. The V gene lost 8 bases and the J gene lost 0 bases, with 20 bases spanning the gap. The germline CDR1 and CDR2 sequences are SNHLY and FYNNEI. CDR3 sequence (DNA): TGTGCCAGCCACCGGTCGGCGATCGCCAGCTCTGGAAACACCATATATTTT. The encoded protein is CASHRSAIASSGNTIYF.

The genes are TRBV4-3 and TRBJ2-1; maybe TRBD2 (6 bases). This CDR3 comprises 14 residues. Germline V lookup: CDR1 LGHNA, CDR2 YSLEER. Trimming cost V 4 bases and J 0 bases, with 7 bases left between them. The CDR3 DNA follows: TGCGCCAGCAGCCGGGACTTCTCCTACAATGAGCAGTTCTTC. It translates to CASSRDFSYNEQFF.

This chain joins TRBV5-1 and TRBJ1-2; 10 bases are a match to TRBD1. The CDR3 length is 15 residues. Germline values: CDR1 SGHRS, CDR2 YFSETQ. V lost 4 bases and J lost 13; bases outside the gene matches: 16. CDR3 region: CASSGGTGALWLGTF. In nucleotides, the CDR3 is TGCGCCAGCAGCGGGGGGACAGGGGCCCTATGGCTAGGCACCTTC.

This chain links TRBV5-1 with TRBJ2-5; 12 nucleotides agree with TRBD1. This CDR3 spans 15 amino acids. V dropped 4 bases and J dropped 4; count of bases not matched to a gene: 5. Germline CDR1 and CDR2: SGHRS and YFSETQ. In DNA form, the CDR3 reads TGCGCCAGCAGCCAAGGGACAGGGGGCATAGAGACCCAGTACTTC. The encoded protein is CASSQGTGGIETQYF.

The V and J genes are TRBV6-5 and TRBJ2-7; 10 nucleotides line up with TRBD2. The CDR3 length is 15 residues. In germline, CDR1 is MNHEY, CDR2 SVGAGI. The J segment lost 4 bases and the V segment lost 6 bases, leaving 9 bases of the junction unmatched. CDR3 loop: CASRISSGGLYEQYF. As DNA, the CDR3 is TGTGCCAGCAGGATAAGTAGCGGGGGGCTTTACGAGCAGTACTTC.

This clone occurred a few times. The chain carries TRBV7-9 and TRBJ2-3; D might be TRBD2 (5 bases). Between the trimmed V and J ends, which lost 4 bases and 3 bases, there was a span of 14 bases. In germline, CDR1 is SEHNR, CDR2 FQNEAQ (reference sequence). The CDR3 consists of 15 residues. CDR3 sequence reads: CASSSKGDWTDTQYF. CDR3 bases: TGTGCCAGCAGCTCCAAGGGAGACTGGACAGATACGCAGTATTTT.

The gene calls are TRBV20-1 and TRBJ1-6, with D uncertain. Trimming took off 5 bases at V and 15 bases at J, with 14 bases between the two ends. Germline V gene data show CDR1 as DFQATT and CDR2 as SNEGSKA (reference sequence). The CDR3 has 11 residues. The DNA for the CDR3 is TGCAGTGCTCCGAAAGACGGTTTCCTCCACTTT. This gives the protein CSAPKDGFLHF.

The gene calls are TRBV4-1 and TRBJ2-4, with 8 bases identical to TRBD1. The germline V gene has CDR1 MGHRA and CDR2 YSYEKL. The CDR3 contains 16 residues. V trimming: 5 bases; J trimming: 5 bases; junction bases outside the gene matches: 11. The CDR3 DNA reads as TGCGCCAGCAGCTTAGGACAGGGTACGGTCCAAAACATTCAGTACTTC. It is translated as CASSLGQGTVQNIQYF.

The rearrangement joins TRBV7-2 to TRBJ2-7; TRBD1 matches 9 bases. Looked up from germline, CDR1 is SGHTA and CDR2 is FQGNSA. The CDR3 extends over 14 amino acids. Trimming removed 1 base from V and 5 bases from J; junction bases left unmatched: 3. Here the CDR3 reads CASSLGGTGNEQYF. CDR3 bases: TGTGCCAGCAGCTTAGGAGGGACAGGGAACGAGCAGTACTTC.

The V gene is TRBV7-2, the J gene TRBJ2-2; D gene unclear. V was trimmed by 5 bases and J by 6 bases, leaving 10 bases between them. In germline, CDR1 is SGHTA, CDR2 FQGNSA. The CDR3 extends over 13 amino acids. CDR3 nucleotides: TGTGCCAGCAGCCTAATAGTGGCCGGGGAGCTGTTTTTT. Its translation: CASSLIVAGELFF.

V usage is TRBV28 and J usage is TRBJ1-3; tentative D call: TRBD1 (5 bases). V gave up 5 bases and J gave up 2 bases, with 13 bases separating them. The CDR3 runs to 15 residues. Germline V CDR1 and CDR2: MDHEN, SYDVKM. This CDR3 is CASSGGSLAGNTIYF. Written as DNA, the CDR3 is TGTGCCAGCAGTGGGGGAAGTCTCGCTGGAAACACCATATATTTT. The whole variable domain, filled in from reference TRBV28 and TRBJ1-3, reads DVKVTQSSRYLVKRTGEKVFLECVQDMDHENMFWYRQDPGLGLRLIYFSYDVKMKEKGDIPEGYSVSREKKERFSLILESASTNQTSMYLCASSGGSLAGNTIYFGEGSWLTVV.

This chain connects TRBV5-1 to TRBJ2-2; TRBD2 aligns across 11 bases. Germline V gene data show CDR1 as SGHRS and CDR2 as YFSETQ. This CDR3 has 18 amino acids. V lost 1 base and J lost 1; bases outside the gene matches: 6. The CDR3 region has the DNA TGCGCCAGCAGCTTGAGGCTAGCGGGAGGACGGAACACCGGGGAGCTGTTTTTT. Its protein product is CASSLRLAGGRNTGELFF.

The chain is built from TRBV7-9 and TRBJ2-5, with 10 bases that match TRBD1. The germline gives CDR1 SEHNR, CDR2 FQNEAQ (reference sequence). The CDR3 length is 15 residues. J gave up 7 bases and V 0 bases, and 5 bases lay outside the gene matches. CDR3 in DNA: TGTGCCAGCAGCTTAGCTGGGACAGGGGAAGGGACCCAGTACTTC. This gives the protein CASSLAGTGEGTQYF.

This rearrangement joins TRBV5-8 to TRBJ1-6, with TRBD1 as a possible D gene (6 bases). The germline V and J ends were trimmed by 7 bases and 0 bases, with 14 bases remaining between them. CDR1 is SGHTS and CDR2 is YDEGEE in the germline V gene. The CDR3 contains 16 residues. The CDR3 here is CASALTGSSYNSPLHF. The CDR3 coding sequence is TGTGCCAGCGCATTAACAGGGAGCTCCTATAATTCACCCCTCCACTTT.

The chain employs TRBV27 and TRBJ2-5, with D unclear. Trimming took off 2 bases at V and 3 bases at J, with 7 bases between the two ends. Germline V gene lookup returns CDR1 MNHEY and CDR2 SMNVEV (reference sequence). The CDR3 is 13 amino acids. The CDR3 sequence is CASSLGRKETQYF. The CDR3 nucleotides read TGTGCCAGCAGTTTAGGCAGAAAAGAGACCCAGTACTTC.

The rearrangement joins TRBV19 to TRBJ2-1, with 8 nucleotides matching TRBD2. The V gene's germline CDR1 is LNHDA and CDR2 SQIVND (reference sequence). Unmatched junction bases numbered 11, after V lost 2 bases and J lost 5 bases. This CDR3 has 17 amino acids. This CDR3 is CASSILPGGGTNNEQFF. The CDR3 DNA sequence: TGTGCCAGTAGTATACTTCCGGGCGGGGGGACCAACAATGAGCAGTTCTTC.

V gene TRBV7-2 combines with J gene TRBJ2-1; 9 bases are a match to TRBD2. CDR3 length: 14 amino acids. Losses at the gene ends were 3 bases for V and 6 bases for J; bases not matched to a gene: 3. The germline V gene has CDR1 SGHTA and CDR2 FQGNSA. The CDR3 DNA follows: TGTGCCAGCAGCTTCGCGGGAGGGGTCAATGAGCAGTTCTTC. Its translation is CASSFAGGVNEQFF.